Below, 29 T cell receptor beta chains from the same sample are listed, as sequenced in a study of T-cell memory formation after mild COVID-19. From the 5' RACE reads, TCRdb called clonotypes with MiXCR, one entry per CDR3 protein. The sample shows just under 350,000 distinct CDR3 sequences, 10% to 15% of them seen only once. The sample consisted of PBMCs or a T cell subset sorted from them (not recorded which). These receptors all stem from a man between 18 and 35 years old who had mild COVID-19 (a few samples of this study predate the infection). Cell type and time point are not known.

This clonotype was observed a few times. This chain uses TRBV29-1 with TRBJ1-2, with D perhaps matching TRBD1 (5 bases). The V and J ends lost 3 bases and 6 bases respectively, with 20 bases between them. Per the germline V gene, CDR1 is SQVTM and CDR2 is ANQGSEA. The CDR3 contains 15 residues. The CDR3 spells CSVDPVIGEEDGYTF. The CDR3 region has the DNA TGCAGCGTTGACCCGGTAATAGGGGAGGAGGATGGCTACACCTTC.

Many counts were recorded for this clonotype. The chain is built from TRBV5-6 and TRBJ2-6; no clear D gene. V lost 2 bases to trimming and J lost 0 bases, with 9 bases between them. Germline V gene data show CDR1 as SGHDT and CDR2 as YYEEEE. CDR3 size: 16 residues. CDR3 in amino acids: CASSLGVSSGANVLTF. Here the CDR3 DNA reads TGTGCCAGCAGCTTAGGAGTGAGCTCTGGGGCCAACGTCCTGACTTTC.

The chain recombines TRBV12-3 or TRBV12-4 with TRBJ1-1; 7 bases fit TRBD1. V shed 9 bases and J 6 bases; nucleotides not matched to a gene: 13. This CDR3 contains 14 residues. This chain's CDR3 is CASGRQGLGSEAFF. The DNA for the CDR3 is TGTGCCAGTGGGAGACAGGGTTTGGGCTCTGAAGCTTTCTTT.

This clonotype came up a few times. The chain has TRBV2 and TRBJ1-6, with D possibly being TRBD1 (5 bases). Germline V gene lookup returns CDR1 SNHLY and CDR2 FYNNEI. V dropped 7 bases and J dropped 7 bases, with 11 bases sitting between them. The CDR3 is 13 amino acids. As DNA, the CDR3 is TGTGCCAGCAACCGGGACCTAAATTCACCCCTCCACTTT. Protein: CASNRDLNSPLHF.

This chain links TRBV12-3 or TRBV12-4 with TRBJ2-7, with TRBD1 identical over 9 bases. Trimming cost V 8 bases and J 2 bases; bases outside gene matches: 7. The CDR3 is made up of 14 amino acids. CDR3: CASGRQGGTYEQYF. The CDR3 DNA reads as TGTGCCAGCGGGAGACAGGGGGGAACCTACGAGCAGTACTTC.

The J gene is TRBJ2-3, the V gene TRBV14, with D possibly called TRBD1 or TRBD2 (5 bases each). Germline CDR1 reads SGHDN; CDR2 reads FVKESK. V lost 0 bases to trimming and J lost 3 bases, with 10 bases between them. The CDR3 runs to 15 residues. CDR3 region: CASSQDSGATDTQYF. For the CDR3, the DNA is TGTGCCAGCAGCCAAGATTCCGGGGCTACAGATACGCAGTATTTT.

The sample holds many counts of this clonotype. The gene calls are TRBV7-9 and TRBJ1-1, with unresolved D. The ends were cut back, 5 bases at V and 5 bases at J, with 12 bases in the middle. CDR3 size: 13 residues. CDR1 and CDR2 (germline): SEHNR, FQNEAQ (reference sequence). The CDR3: CASSRRLDTEAFF. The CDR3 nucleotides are TGTGCCAGCAGCCGCAGATTGGATACTGAAGCTTTCTTT.

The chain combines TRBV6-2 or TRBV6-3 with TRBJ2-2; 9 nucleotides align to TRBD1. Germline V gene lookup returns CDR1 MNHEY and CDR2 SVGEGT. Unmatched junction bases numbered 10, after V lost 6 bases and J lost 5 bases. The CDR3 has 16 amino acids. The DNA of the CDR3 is TGTGCCAGCAGCCGGCTGGGGACAGGGCGAACCGGGGAGCTGTTTTTT. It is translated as CASSRLGTGRTGELFF.

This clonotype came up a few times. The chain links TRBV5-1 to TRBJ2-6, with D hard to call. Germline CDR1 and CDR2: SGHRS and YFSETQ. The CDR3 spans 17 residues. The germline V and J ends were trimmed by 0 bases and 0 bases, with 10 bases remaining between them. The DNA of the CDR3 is TGCGCCAGCAGCTTGGGGCAGGTGAACTCTGGGGCCAACGTCCTGACTTTC. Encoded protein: CASSLGQVNSGANVLTF.

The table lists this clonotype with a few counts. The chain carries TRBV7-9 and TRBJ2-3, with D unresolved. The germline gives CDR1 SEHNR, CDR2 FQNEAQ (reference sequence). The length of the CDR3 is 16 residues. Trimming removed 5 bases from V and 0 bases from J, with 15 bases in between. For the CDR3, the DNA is TGTGCCAGCAGCCATCAACAGTCTGCTAGCACAGATACGCAGTATTTT. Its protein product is CASSHQQSASTDTQYF.

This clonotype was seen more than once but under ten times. The CDR3: CASSLLAWETDTQYF. As DNA, the CDR3 is TGTGCCAGCAGTCTCCTCGCCTGGGAGACAGATACGCAGTATTTT. The genes are TRBV6-6 and TRBJ2-3; possibly TRBD2 for D (5 bases). Trimming removed 5 bases at V and 3 bases at J, with 15 bases between. Germline V CDR1 and CDR2: MNHNY, SVGAGI (reference sequence). The CDR3 totals 15 residues.

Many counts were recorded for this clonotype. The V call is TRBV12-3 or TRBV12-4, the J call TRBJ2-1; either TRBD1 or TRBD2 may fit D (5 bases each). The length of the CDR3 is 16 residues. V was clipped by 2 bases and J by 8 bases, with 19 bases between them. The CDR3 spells CASSLPTEVWDDEQFF. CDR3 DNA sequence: TGTGCCAGCAGTTTACCAACCGAGGTCTGGGACGATGAGCAGTTCTTC.

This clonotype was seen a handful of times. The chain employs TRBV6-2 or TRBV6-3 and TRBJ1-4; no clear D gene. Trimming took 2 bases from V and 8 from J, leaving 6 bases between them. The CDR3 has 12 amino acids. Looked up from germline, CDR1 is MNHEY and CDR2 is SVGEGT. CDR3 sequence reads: CASSYGNEKLFF. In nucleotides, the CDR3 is TGTGCCAGCAGTTACGGAAACGAAAAACTGTTTTTT.

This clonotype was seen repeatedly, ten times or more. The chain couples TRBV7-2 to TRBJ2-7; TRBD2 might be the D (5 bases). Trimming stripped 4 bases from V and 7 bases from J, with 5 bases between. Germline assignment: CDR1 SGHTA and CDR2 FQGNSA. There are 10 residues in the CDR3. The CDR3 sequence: CASSSGEQYV. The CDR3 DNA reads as TGTGCCAGCAGCTCGGGGGAGCAGTACGTC.

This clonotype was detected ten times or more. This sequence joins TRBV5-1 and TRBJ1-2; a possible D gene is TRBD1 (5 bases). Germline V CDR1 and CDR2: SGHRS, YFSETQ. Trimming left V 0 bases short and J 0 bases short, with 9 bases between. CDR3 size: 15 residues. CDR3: CASSLVGGTNYGYTF. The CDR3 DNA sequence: TGCGCCAGCAGCTTGGTGGGGGGAACTAACTATGGCTACACCTTC.

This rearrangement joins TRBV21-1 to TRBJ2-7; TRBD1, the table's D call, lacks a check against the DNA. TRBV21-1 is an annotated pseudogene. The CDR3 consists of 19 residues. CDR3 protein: CASSKAVRGSPRSSYEQYV. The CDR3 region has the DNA TGTGCCAGCAGCAAAGCGGTCAGGGGGTCCCCCAGGAGCTCCTACGAGCAGTACGTC.

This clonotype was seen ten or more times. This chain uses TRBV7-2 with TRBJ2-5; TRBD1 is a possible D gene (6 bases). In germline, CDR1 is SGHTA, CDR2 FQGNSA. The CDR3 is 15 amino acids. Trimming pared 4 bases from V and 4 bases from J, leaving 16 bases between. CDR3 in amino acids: CASSSMGARGETQYF. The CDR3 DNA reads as TGTGCCAGCAGCTCTATGGGGGCCCGGGGAGAGACCCAGTACTTC. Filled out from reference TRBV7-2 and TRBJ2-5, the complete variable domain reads GAGVSQSPSNKVTEKGKDVELRCDPISGHTALYWYRQSLGQGLEFLIYFQGNSAPDKSGLPSDRFSAERTGGSVSTLTIQRTQQEDSAVYLCASSSMGARGETQYFGPGTRLLVL.

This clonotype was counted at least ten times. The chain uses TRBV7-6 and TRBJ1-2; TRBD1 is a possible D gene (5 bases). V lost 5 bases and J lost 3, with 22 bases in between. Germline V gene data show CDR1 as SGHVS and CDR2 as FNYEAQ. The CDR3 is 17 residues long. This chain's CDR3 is CASSPQTGTEDYYGYTF. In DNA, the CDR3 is TGTGCCAGCAGCCCTCAAACCGGGACGGAAGACTACTATGGCTACACCTTC.

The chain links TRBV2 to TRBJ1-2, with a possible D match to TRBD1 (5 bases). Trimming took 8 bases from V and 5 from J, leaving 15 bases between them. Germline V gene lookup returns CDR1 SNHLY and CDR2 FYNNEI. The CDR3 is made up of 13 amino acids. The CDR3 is CASCGWGWYGYTF. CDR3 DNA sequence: TGTGCCAGCTGTGGCTGGGGGTGGTATGGCTACACCTTC.

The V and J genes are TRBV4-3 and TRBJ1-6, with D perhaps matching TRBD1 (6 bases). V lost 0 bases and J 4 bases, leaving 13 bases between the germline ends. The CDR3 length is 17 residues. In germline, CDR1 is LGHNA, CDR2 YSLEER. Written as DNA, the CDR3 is TGCGCCAGCAGCCAAGATCGACGGGGACAATATAATTCACCCCTCCACTTT. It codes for CASSQDRRGQYNSPLHF.

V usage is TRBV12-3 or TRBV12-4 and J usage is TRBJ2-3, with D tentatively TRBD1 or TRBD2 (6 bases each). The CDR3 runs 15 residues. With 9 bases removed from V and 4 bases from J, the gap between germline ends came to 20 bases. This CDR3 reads CASTTTRGVADTQYF. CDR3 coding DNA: TGTGCCAGTACTACCACGAGGGGGGTGGCAGATACGCAGTATTTT.

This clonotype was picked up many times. CDR3 bases: TGTGCCAGCAGCTTAGCTCCGCAGACCCAGTACTTC. Its translation: CASSLAPQTQYF. The V gene is TRBV7-8, the J gene TRBJ2-5, with D hard to call. The CDR3 sequence is 12 residues long. Looked up from germline, CDR1 is SGHVS and CDR2 is FQNEAQ. Trimming stripped 0 bases from V and 6 bases from J, with 5 bases between.

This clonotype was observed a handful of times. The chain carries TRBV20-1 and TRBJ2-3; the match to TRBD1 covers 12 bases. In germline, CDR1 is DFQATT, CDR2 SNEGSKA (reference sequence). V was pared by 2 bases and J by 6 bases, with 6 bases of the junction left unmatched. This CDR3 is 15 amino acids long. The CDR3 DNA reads TGCAGTGCTAGACAGGGGACAGGGGGCGGCGATACGCAGTATTTT. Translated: CSARQGTGGGDTQYF.

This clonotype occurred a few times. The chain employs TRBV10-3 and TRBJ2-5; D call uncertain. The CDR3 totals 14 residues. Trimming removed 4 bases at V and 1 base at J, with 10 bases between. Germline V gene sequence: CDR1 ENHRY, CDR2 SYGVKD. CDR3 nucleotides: TGTGCCATCAGTGTTGGAATAAGCCAAGAGACCCAGTACTTC. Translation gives CAISVGISQETQYF.

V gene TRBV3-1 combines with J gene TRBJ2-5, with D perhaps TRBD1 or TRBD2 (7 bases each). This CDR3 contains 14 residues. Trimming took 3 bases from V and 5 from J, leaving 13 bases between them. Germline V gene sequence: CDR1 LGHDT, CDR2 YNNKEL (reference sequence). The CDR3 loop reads CASSQRQGGETQYF. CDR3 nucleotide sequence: TGTGCCAGCAGCCAGAGGCAGGGGGGGGAGACCCAGTACTTC.

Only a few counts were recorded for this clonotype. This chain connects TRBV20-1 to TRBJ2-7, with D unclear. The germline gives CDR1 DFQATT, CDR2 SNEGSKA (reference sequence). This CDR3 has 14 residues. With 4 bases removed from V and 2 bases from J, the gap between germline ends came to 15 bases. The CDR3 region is CSAKGTDYTYEQYF. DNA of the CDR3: TGCAGTGCTAAGGGCACAGATTATACCTACGAGCAGTACTTC.

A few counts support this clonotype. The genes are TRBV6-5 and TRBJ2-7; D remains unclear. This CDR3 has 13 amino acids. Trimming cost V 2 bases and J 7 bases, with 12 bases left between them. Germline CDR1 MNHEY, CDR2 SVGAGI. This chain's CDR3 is CASSYGRIGEQYF. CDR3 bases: TGTGCCAGCAGTTACGGTAGAATTGGGGAGCAGTACTTC.

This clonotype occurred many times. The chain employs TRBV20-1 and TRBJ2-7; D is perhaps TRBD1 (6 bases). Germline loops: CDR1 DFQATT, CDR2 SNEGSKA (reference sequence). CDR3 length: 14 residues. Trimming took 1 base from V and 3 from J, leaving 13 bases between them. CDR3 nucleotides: TGCAGTGCTAGAGGGACAGCGGCTTACTACGAGCAGTACTTC. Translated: CSARGTAAYYEQYF.

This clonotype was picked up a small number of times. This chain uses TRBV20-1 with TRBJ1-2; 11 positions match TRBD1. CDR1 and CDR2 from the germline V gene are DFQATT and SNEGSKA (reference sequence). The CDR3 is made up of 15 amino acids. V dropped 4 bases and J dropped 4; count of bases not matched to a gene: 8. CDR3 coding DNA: TGCAGTGCTACCGAACCGGGACAGGGGGGCTATGGCTACACCTTC. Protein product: CSATEPGQGGYGYTF.